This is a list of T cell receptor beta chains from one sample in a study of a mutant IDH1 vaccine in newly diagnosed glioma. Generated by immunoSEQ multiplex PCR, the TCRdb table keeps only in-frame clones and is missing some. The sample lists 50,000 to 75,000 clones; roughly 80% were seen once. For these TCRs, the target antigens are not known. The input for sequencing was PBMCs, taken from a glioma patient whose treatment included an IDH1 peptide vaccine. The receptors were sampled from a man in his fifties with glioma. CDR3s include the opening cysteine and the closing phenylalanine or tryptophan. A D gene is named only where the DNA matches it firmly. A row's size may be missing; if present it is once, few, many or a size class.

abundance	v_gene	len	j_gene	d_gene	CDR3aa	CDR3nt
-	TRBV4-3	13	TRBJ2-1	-	CASSPVRGNEQFF	TGCGCCAGCAGCCCGGTACGGGGAAATGAGCAGTTCTTC
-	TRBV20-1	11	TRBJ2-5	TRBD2	CSGLAGETQYF	TGCAGTGGGCTAGCGGGAGAGACCCAGTACTTC
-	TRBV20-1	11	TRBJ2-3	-	CRAIAGDTQYF	TGCAGAGCTATTGCGGGAGATACGCAGTATTTT
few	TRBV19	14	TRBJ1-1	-	CASSPPLQNTEAFF	TGTGCCAGTAGTCCCCCTCTACAGAACACTGAAGCTTTCTTT
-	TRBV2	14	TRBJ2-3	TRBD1	CASSRDRSTDTQYF	TGTGCCAGCAGCCGGGACAGGAGTACAGATACGCAGTATTTT
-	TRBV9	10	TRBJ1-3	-	CASGDYTIYF	TGTGCCAGCGGAGACTACACCATATATTTT
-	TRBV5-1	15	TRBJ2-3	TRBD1	CASSPGQPRTDTQYF	TGCGCCAGCAGCCCGGGACAGCCTAGGACAGATACGCAGTATTTT
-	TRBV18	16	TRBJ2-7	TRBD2	CASSPMTSGDRPEQYF	TGTGCCAGCTCACCAATGACTAGCGGGGACCGCCCCGAGCAGTACTTC
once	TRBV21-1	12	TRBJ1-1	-	CASPQLGFRAFF	TGTGCCAGCCCCCAATTGGGCTTTCGTGCTTTCTTT
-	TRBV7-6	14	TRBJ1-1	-	CASSPTGMNTEAFF	TGTGCCAGCAGCCCTACTGGCATGAACACTGAAGCTTTCTTT
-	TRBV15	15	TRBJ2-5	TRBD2	CATSSRSGSGETQYF	TGTGCCACCAGCAGCCGGAGCGGGAGCGGTGAGACCCAGTACTTC
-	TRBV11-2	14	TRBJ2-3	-	CASTPSDVGDTQYF	TGTGCCAGCACGCCATCGGACGTGGGGGATACGCAGTATTTT
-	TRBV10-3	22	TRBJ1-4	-	CAISQTPGQGASGAGDNEKLFF	TGTGCCATCAGTCAGACCCCGGGACAAGGGGCGTCGGGGGCCGGGGATAATGAAAAACTGTTTTTT
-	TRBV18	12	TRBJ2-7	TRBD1	CASGRDRDEQYF	TGTGCCAGCGGCCGGGACAGGGACGAGCAGTACTTC
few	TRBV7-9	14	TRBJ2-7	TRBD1	CASSSAGGSYEQYF	TGTGCCAGCAGCAGTGCAGGGGGATCCTACGAGCAGTACTTC
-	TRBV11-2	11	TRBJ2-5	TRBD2	CASSLGGGQYF	TGTGCCAGCAGCCTCGGGGGGGGCCAGTACTTC
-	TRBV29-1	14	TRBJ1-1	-	CSGIRGIVNTEAFF	TGCAGCGGGATACGGGGGATTGTCAACACTGAAGCTTTCTTT
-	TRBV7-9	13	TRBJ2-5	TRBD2	CASSSSGGGSQYF	TGTGCCAGCAGCTCTAGCGGGGGAGGGTCCCAGTACTTC
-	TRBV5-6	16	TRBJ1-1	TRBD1	CASSSAGTGGYTEAFF	TGTGCCAGCAGCTCCGCCGGGACAGGGGGGTACACTGAAGCTTTCTTT
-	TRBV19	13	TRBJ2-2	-	CASSTGGAGELFF	TGTGCCAGTAGTACAGGGGGGGCCGGGGAGCTGTTTTTT
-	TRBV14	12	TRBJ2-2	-	CASSRGRGKLFF	TGTGCCAGCAGCCGGGGCAGAGGGAAGCTGTTTTTT
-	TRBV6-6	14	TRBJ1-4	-	CASSRITQGEKLFF	TGTGCCAGCAGTCGCATTACCCAGGGGGAAAAACTGTTTTTT
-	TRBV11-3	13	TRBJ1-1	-	CASSPDRGVRAFF	TGTGCCAGCAGCCCGGACAGAGGAGTACGGGCTTTCTTT
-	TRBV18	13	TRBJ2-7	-	CASSPGLNYEQYF	TGTGCCAGCTCACCAGGACTAAACTACGAGCAGTACTTC
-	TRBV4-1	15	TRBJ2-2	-	CASSQGGIATGELFF	TGCGCCAGCAGCCAAGGGGGTATCGCCACCGGGGAGCTGTTTTTT
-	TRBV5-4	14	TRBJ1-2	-	CASSLWGGEYGYTF	TGTGCCAGCAGCTTGTGGGGGGGGGAATATGGCTACACCTTC
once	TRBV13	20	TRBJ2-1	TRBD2	CASSRLEGLAGGLGYNEQFF	TGTGCCAGCAGCCGATTGGAGGGGCTAGCGGGGGGGTTAGGATACAATGAGCAGTTCTTC
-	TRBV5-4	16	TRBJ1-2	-	CASSLGRVGQEGGYTF	TGTGCCAGCAGCTTGGGAAGGGTGGGCCAGGAGGGTGGCTACACCTTC
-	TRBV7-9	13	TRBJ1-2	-	CASSWDAQGGYTF	TGTGCCAGCAGCTGGGACGCACAGGGTGGCTACACCTTC
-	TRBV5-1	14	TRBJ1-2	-	CASSGAGLGYGYTF	TGCGCCAGCAGCGGGGCCGGGTTGGGCTATGGCTACACCTTC
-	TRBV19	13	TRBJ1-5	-	CASSNTGYQPQHF	TGTGCCAGTAGTAACACGGGGTATCAGCCCCAGCATTTT
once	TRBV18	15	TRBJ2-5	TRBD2	CASSPRGGTQETQYF	TGTGCCAGCTCACCTCGGGGGGGCACCCAAGAGACCCAGTACTTC
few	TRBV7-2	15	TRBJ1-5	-	CASSSDAGINQPQHF	TGTGCCAGCAGCTCCGATGCGGGTATCAATCAGCCCCAGCATTTT
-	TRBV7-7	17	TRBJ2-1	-	CASSLAEGPNSYNEQFF	TGTGCTAGCAGCTTAGCCGAGGGACCCAACTCCTACAATGAGCAGTTCTTC
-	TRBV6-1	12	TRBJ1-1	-	CASSESLSEAFF	TGTGCCAGCAGTGAATCCTTATCTGAAGCTTTCTTT
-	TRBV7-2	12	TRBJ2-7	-	CASSSSRNEQYF	TGTGCCAGCAGCTCCTCCAGGAACGAGCAGTACTTC
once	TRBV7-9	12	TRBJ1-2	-	CASSLDFFGYTF	TGTGCCAGCAGCTTAGATTTCTTCGGCTACACCTTC
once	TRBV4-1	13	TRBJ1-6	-	CASSHGGGSPLHF	TGCGCCAGCAGCCATGGGGGAGGATCACCCCTCCACTTT
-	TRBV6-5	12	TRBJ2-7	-	CASSSSGNEQYF	TGTGCCAGCAGTTCCTCAGGGAACGAGCAGTACTTC
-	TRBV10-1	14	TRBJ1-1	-	CASSEQGKNTEAFF	TGCGCCAGCAGTGAGCAGGGCAAGAACACTGAAGCTTTCTTT
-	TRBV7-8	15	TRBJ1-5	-	CASSLARVSNQPQHF	TGTGCCAGCAGCTTAGCCAGGGTTAGCAATCAGCCCCAGCATTTT
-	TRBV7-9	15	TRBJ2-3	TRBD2	CASSSPGLDTDTQYF	TGTGCCAGCAGCTCGCCGGGACTAGATACAGATACGCAGTATTTT
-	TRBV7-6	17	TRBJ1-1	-	CASSPYPAKGLNTEAFF	TGTGCCAGCAGCCCCTACCCGGCGAAGGGTTTGAACACTGAAGCTTTCTTT
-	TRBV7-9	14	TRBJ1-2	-	CASSSGAGLYGYTF	TGTGCCAGCAGCTCCGGGGCGGGCTTGTATGGCTACACCTTC
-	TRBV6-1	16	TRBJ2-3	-	CASSELSRGGTDTQYF	TGTGCCAGCAGTGAATTGTCCAGGGGTGGCACAGATACGCAGTATTTT
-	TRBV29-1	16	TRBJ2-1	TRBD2	CSVEISGSVTYNEQFF	TGCAGCGTTGAGATTAGCGGGAGTGTAACCTACAATGAGCAGTTCTTC